This TCR beta chain came from a study of shared clonotypes between healthy human individuals. The naive CD8 subset, CD45RO-negative cells positively selected for CCR7, excluded terminally differentiated effector memory CD45RA+ cells. As concerns this clone: The antigen is not known.

Study results and limitations: Clonotypes that were shared across a handful of donors made up roughly 5% of naive CD4 clonotypes.

Clones were sequenced by immunoSEQ multiplex PCR, and TCRdb holds only the in-frame ones, with some missing. The sample holds millions of clones, just over 90% seen once. The sample consisted of naive CD8+ T cells from PBMCs. This sequence originates from a man aged 18-30 years in good health. Some clones in this sample may be carry-over from other donors' samples.

The CDR3 DNA sequence: TGCGCCAGCAGCCAAGATAGGTCAGGTTATAATGAAAAACTGTTTTTT. Its protein product is CASSQDRSGYNEKLFF. The chain couples TRBV4-1 to TRBJ1-4, with D hard to call. The CDR3 covers 16 residues. The germline V gene encodes CDR1 MGHRA and CDR2 YSYEKL. V was trimmed by 0 bases and J by 4 bases, leaving 12 bases between them.